The 20 T cell receptor beta chains below were found in one sample sequenced in a study of OX40 agonist ivuxolimab in advanced cancers. Produced via immunoSEQ multiplex PCR; TCRdb's table is partial and in-frame only. The sample shows roughly 76,000 clones, about 88% of them seen only once. The source was CD4+ or CD8+ T cells sorted from blood, collected in a trial of the OX40 agonist ivuxolimab. Every receptor here comes from an adult with an advanced solid tumor such as melanoma, head and neck, liver or kidney cancer.

A few counts support this clone. The gene calls are TRBV7-9 and TRBJ2-7, with D possibly TRBD2 on 5 matching bases. Between the trimmed V and J ends, which lost 5 bases and 0 bases, there was a span of 23 bases. This CDR3 region has 18 residues. Germline values: CDR1 SEHNR, CDR2 FQNEAQ (reference sequence). Written as DNA, the CDR3 is TGTGCCAGCAGCCCAGGAGTGATGGTGACGGGAATCTCCTACGAGCAGTACTTC. It encodes CASSPGVMVTGISYEQYF.

The J gene is TRBJ2-7, the V gene TRBV18; TRBD2 aligns across 13 bases. The CDR3 consists of 15 residues. V trimming: 4 bases; J trimming: 2 bases; junction bases outside the gene matches: 2. Germline values: CDR1 KGHSH, CDR2 LQKENI. In nucleotides, the CDR3 is TGTGCCAGCTCACTTACTAGCGGGAGGGCCTACGAGCAGTACTTC. Protein product: CASSLTSGRAYEQYF.

In DNA, the CDR3 is TGCGCCAGCAGCTTGGCCGGACGTCGACGGGAGGCTGAAGAGACCCAGTACTTC. Protein: CASSLAGRRREAEETQYF. This chain uses TRBV5-1 with TRBJ2-5; 7 bases agree with TRBD2. V was clipped by 0 bases and J by 3 bases; unmatched bases: 14. CDR1 SGHRS and CDR2 YFSETQ come from the germline V gene. The CDR3 has 18 amino acids.

The CDR3 reads CASSTGGGPDTQYF. As DNA, the CDR3 is TGTGCCAGCAGTACCGGTGGGGGGCCAGATACGCAGTATTTT. V is TRBV6-5 and J is TRBJ2-3; D tentatively reads TRBD1 or TRBD2 (6 bases each). V was clipped by 5 bases and J by 4 bases, with 13 bases between them. CDR1 is MNHEY, CDR2 SVGAGI, per germline. CDR3 length: 14 amino acids.

There are a few counts of this clone. The J gene is TRBJ2-1, the V gene TRBV28; weak D call: TRBD2 (6 bases). This CDR3 has 17 residues. Germline-derived CDR1 and CDR2 are MDHEN and SYDVKM. The V gene lost 1 base and the J gene lost 2 bases, with 15 bases spanning the gap. This CDR3 reads CASSLLDWDSTYNEQFF. The CDR3, as DNA: TGTGCCAGCAGTTTATTAGATTGGGACTCAACCTACAATGAGCAGTTCTTC.

The chain uses TRBV5-1 and TRBJ2-7; maybe TRBD2 (5 bases). The CDR3 is made up of 14 amino acids. Trimming stripped 7 bases from V and 2 bases from J, with 16 bases between. CDR1 is SGHRS and CDR2 is YFSETQ in the germline V gene. CDR3 sequence (DNA): TGCGCCAGCCGCGTCATGAGCGGACCCTACGAGCAGTACTTC. Its translation is CASRVMSGPYEQYF.

This chain links TRBV5-1 with TRBJ2-1; 9 bases fit TRBD2. The CDR3 extends over 16 amino acids. Trimming removed 0 bases from V and 4 bases from J; junction bases left unmatched: 5. From germline, CDR1 is SGHRS and CDR2 YFSETQ. The CDR3 nucleotides are TGCGCCAGCAGCTTGGGGCTAGCGGGAAATTACAATGAGCAGTTCTTC. Translating it yields CASSLGLAGNYNEQFF.

This chain connects TRBV28 to TRBJ1-2; D might be TRBD1 (6 bases). The length of the CDR3 is 13 residues. CDR1 MDHEN and CDR2 SYDVKM come from the germline V gene. V dropped 4 bases and J dropped 5 bases, with 11 bases sitting between them. CDR3 DNA: TGTGCCAGCAGTTACTTACAGGGTTATGGCTACACCTTC. This sequence encodes CASSYLQGYGYTF.

The CDR3 region has the DNA TGTGCCTGGAGTCCACTAGCGGGTTCCTACAATGAGCAGTTCTTC. Residues: CAWSPLAGSYNEQFF. The J gene is TRBJ2-1, the V gene TRBV30; 9 nucleotides agree with TRBD2. Germline assignment: CDR1 GTSNPN and CDR2 SVGIG (reference sequence). The CDR3 contains 15 residues. J lost 1 base, V lost 2 bases, and 3 bases had no gene match.

The rearrangement uses TRBV19 and TRBJ2-5, with TRBD2 identical over 11 bases. With 3 bases clipped from V and 2 bases from J, the junction kept 2 bases outside the gene matches. This CDR3 contains 15 residues. Germline V gene data show CDR1 as LNHDA and CDR2 as SQIVND (reference sequence). CDR3 sequence reads: CASSIGTSGQETQYF. As DNA, the CDR3 is TGTGCCAGTAGTATCGGGACTAGCGGACAAGAGACCCAGTACTTC.

The chain links TRBV9 to TRBJ2-1; 8 bases match TRBD2. The CDR3 loop spans 16 amino acids. V dropped 0 bases and J dropped 10; count of bases not matched to a gene: 12. CDR1 is SGDLS and CDR2 is YYNGEE in the germline V gene. The CDR3 loop reads CASSVGGLVGGGEQFF. The CDR3 DNA follows: TGTGCCAGCAGCGTAGGGGGACTAGTAGGGGGGGGAGAGCAGTTCTTC.

This chain uses TRBV7-2 with TRBJ2-3, with a possible D match to TRBD1 (7 bases). There are 16 residues in the CDR3. Germline V gene sequence: CDR1 SGHTA, CDR2 FQGNSA. Trimming took off 5 bases at V and 5 bases at J, with 20 bases between the two ends. CDR3 DNA: TGTGCCAGCAGCCAGGGGGGCCAAACATATGGAGATACGCAGTATTTT. It encodes CASSQGGQTYGDTQYF.

The gene calls are TRBV6-5 and TRBJ2-5, with D maybe TRBD2 (5 bases). In germline, CDR1 is MNHEY, CDR2 SVGAGI. The V gene lost 10 bases and the J gene lost 1 base, with 13 bases spanning the gap. This CDR3 is built from 13 residues. The CDR3 is CATSGRSQETQYF. In nucleotides, the CDR3 is TGTGCCACTTCGGGGAGAAGCCAAGAGACCCAGTACTTC.

The gene calls are TRBV5-1 and TRBJ1-6; D gene uncertain. Germline V gene sequence: CDR1 SGHRS, CDR2 YFSETQ. V lost 0 bases, J lost 9 bases, and 13 bases lay in between. CDR3 length equals 15 residues. The CDR3 spells CASSLAESGASPLHF. The CDR3 nucleotides are TGCGCCAGCAGCTTGGCTGAGTCAGGCGCTTCACCCCTCCACTTT.

The chain carries TRBV11-2 and TRBJ2-3; TRBD1 or TRBD2 may be the D gene (5 bases each). The V gene's germline CDR1 is SGHAT and CDR2 FQNNGV. Trimming took off 7 bases at V and 3 bases at J, with 17 bases between the two ends. This CDR3 comprises 15 residues. This CDR3 is CASTVGVGLTDTQYF. In DNA, the CDR3 is TGTGCCAGCACGGTGGGGGTGGGGTTGACAGATACGCAGTATTTT.

V is TRBV6-6 and J is TRBJ1-5; no firm D call. V shed 6 bases and J shed 6 bases, with 15 bases lying between them. The germline CDR1 and CDR2 sequences are MNHNY and SVGAGI (reference sequence). The CDR3 has 14 amino acids. The chain's CDR3 is CASRLTIGGQPQHF. The DNA for the CDR3 is TGTGCCAGCAGGCTTACGATCGGTGGTCAGCCCCAGCATTTT.

This rearrangement joins TRBV5-4 to TRBJ2-7, with 10 bases identical to TRBD1. Germline V gene sequence: CDR1 SGHNT, CDR2 YYREEE (reference sequence). The CDR3 runs to 14 residues. The junction had 7 bases not matched to a gene; V was cut back by 7 bases and J by 3 bases. The CDR3 DNA follows: TGTGCCAGCGGCCGACAGGGGGCGGTCTACGAGCAGTACTTC. The encoded protein is CASGRQGAVYEQYF.

This clone has just one count. This rearrangement joins TRBV7-9 to TRBJ2-1, with 8 bases matching TRBD1. With V trimmed by 5 bases and J by 0 bases, 9 bases remained unmatched. CDR3 size: 17 residues. CDR1 is SEHNR, CDR2 FQNEAQ, per germline (reference sequence). The CDR3 DNA reads as TGTGCCAGCAGCCTCTCACAGGGGGGCGTCTCCTACAATGAGCAGTTCTTC. Translation: CASSLSQGGVSYNEQFF.

The chain recombines TRBV11-2 with TRBJ1-1; D ambiguous. The V and J ends lost 4 bases and 1 base respectively, with 7 bases between them. This CDR3 spans 13 amino acids. Per germline, CDR1 SGHAT and CDR2 FQNNGV. DNA of the CDR3: TGTGCCAGCAGCTACTCAGAGAACACTGAAGCTTTCTTT. This sequence encodes CASSYSENTEAFF.

The rearrangement uses TRBV30 and TRBJ2-5; tentatively, D is TRBD1 (6 bases). Matching the DNA end better, TRBJ2-7 makes the J call doubtful. The V gene's germline CDR1 is GTSNPN and CDR2 SVGIG (reference sequence). CDR3 length: 13 residues. CDR3 loop: CAWSPGQTYEQYF. The CDR3 DNA reads as TGTGCCTGGAGTCCCGGACAGACCTACGAGCAGTACTTC.